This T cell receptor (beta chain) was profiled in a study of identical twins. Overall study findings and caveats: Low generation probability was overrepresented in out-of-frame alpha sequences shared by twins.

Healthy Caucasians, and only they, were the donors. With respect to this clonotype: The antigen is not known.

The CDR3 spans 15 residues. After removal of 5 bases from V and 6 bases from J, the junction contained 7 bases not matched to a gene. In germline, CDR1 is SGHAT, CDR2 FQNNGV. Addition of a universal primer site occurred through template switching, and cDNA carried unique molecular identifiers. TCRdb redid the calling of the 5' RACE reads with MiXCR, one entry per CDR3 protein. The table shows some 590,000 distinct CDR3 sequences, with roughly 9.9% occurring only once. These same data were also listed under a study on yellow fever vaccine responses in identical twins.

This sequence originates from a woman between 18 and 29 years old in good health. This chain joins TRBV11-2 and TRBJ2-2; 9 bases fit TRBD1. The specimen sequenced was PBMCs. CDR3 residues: CASSLRTGAAGELFF. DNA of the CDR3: TGTGCCAGCAGCCTAAGGACAGGGGCGGCCGGGGAGCTGTTTTTT.